The 31 T cell receptor beta chains given below trace back to one sample, sequenced in a study of blood T cell repertoires in COVID-19. Measured with immunoSEQ multiplex PCR; TCRdb has only the in-frame clones, and not every one. The sample has about 200,000 clones, roughly 86% seen once; the top ten hold around 23%. The sample consisted of PBMCs or T cells enriched from blood (not recorded which). These receptors were collected from a woman aged 40 to 50 in a cohort exposed to, infected with or recovered from COVID-19 (not recorded which).

The CDR3 nucleotides are TGTGCCAGCAGTTACTCAGGGGGCGCAGGTTCACCCCTCCACTTT. This encodes CASSYSGGAGSPLHF. The rearrangement links TRBV6-5 to TRBJ1-6, with 7 nucleotides matching TRBD1. The germline V gene encodes CDR1 MNHEY and CDR2 SVGAGI. This CDR3 region has 15 residues. V was pared by 0 bases and J by 9 bases, with 5 bases of the junction left unmatched.

This clone was seen a handful of times. This rearrangement joins TRBV19 to TRBJ2-7; no definite D call. This CDR3 has 15 amino acids. Germline V gene lookup returns CDR1 LNHDA and CDR2 SQIVND (reference sequence). V lost 0 bases and J 2 bases, leaving 11 bases between the germline ends. DNA for the CDR3: TGTGCCAGTAGTATAGACCCCGGTCATCCCTACGAGCAGTACTTC. Its protein is CASSIDPGHPYEQYF.

In regard to this clone: This likely came from a read error, as a far larger clone is one base away. This sequence joins TRBV11-3 and TRBJ2-7; D remains ambiguous. Between the trimmed V and J ends, which lost 5 bases and 0 bases, there was a span of 5 bases. Germline V gene lookup returns CDR1 SGHNT and CDR2 YENEEA. There are 12 residues in the CDR3. This CDR3 is CASSPSSYEQYF. CDR3 coding DNA: TGTGCCAGCAGCCCGAGCTCCTACGAGCAGTACTTC.

The rearrangement joins TRBV24-1 to TRBJ1-5; D remains unclear. The CDR3 runs 13 residues. V lost 5 bases to trimming and J lost 5 bases, with 9 bases between them. CDR1 and CDR2 from the germline V gene are KGHDR and SFDVKD. CDR3 DNA sequence: TGTGCCACCAGTGGGTACAGAGATCAGCCCCAGCATTTT. It translates to CATSGYRDQPQHF.

This clone has only one observation. The rearrangement uses TRBV3-1 (or the pseudogene TRBV3-2) and TRBJ1-2; no clear D. The CDR3 has 12 residues. Trimming removed 8 bases from V and 8 bases from J, with 15 bases in between. Germline CDR1 and CDR2: LGHDT and YNNKEL (reference sequence). DNA for the CDR3: TGTGCCAGCTCGCTTGGGGAGGAGGGCTACACCTTC. Protein: CASSLGEEGYTF.

The chain couples TRBV7-9 to TRBJ2-2, with a weak D call TRBD2 (7 bases). Trimming pared 2 bases from V and 6 bases from J, leaving 16 bases between. This CDR3 is 16 amino acids long. Germline V gives CDR1 SEHNR, CDR2 FQNEAQ (reference sequence). The CDR3, as DNA: TGTGCCAGCAGCTTAAATTACCGGGGGGCAGCCGGGGAGCTGTTTTTT. Protein product: CASSLNYRGAAGELFF.

The rearrangement links TRBV10-3 to TRBJ1-2, with D unclear. Germline CDR1 and CDR2: ENHRY and SYGVKD. The CDR3 extends over 13 amino acids. Trimming took 2 bases from V and 8 from J, leaving 12 bases between them. The CDR3 protein is CAISEPRQRGYTF. CDR3 bases: TGTGCCATCAGTGAGCCCAGACAACGGGGCTACACCTTC.

The chain couples TRBV7-8 to TRBJ2-7; TRBD1 might be the D (6 bases). The CDR3 length is 14 residues. The V and J ends lost 4 bases and 2 bases respectively, with 12 bases between them. The germline V gene has CDR1 SGHVS and CDR2 FQNEAQ. The CDR3 protein is CASSSTGQPYEQYF. The CDR3 bases are TGTGCCAGCAGCTCAACAGGGCAACCCTACGAGCAGTACTTC.

This chain joins TRBV5-6 and TRBJ2-5; 8 nucleotides agree with TRBD2. Germline-derived CDR1 and CDR2 are SGHDT and YYEEEE. The J segment lost 0 bases and the V segment lost 3 bases, leaving 10 bases of the junction unmatched. CDR3 length: 17 residues. In DNA, the CDR3 is TGTGCCAGCAGCTCTCCCTCAGCGGGAGAGTACCAAGAGACCCAGTACTTC. Its protein is CASSSPSAGEYQETQYF.

This clone was seen only once. The genes are TRBV9 and TRBJ2-1; 16 bases map to TRBD2. This CDR3 is built from 16 residues. The V and J ends lost 4 bases and 9 bases, in that order; junction bases with no gene match: 7. Germline V gene sequence: CDR1 SGDLS, CDR2 YYNGEE. The CDR3 DNA reads as TGTGCCAGCAGCCCCGGGACTAGCGGGAGGGCAGGTGAGCAGTTCTTC. This codes for CASSPGTSGRAGEQFF.

The rearrangement joins TRBV29-1 to TRBJ1-1; D gene ambiguous. V lost 4 bases, J lost 7 bases, and 7 bases lay in between. Germline loops: CDR1 SQVTM, CDR2 ANQGSEA. The CDR3 totals 10 residues. CDR3 coding DNA: TGCAGCGTTGCCGATAGTGAAGCTTTCTTT. Amino acid sequence: CSVADSEAFF. Filled out from reference TRBV29-1 and TRBJ1-1, the complete variable domain reads SAVISQKPSRDICQRGTSLTIQCQVDSQVTMMFWYRQQPGQSLTLIATANQGSEATYESGFVIDKFPISRPNLTFSTLTVSNMSPEDSSIYLCSVADSEAFFGQGTRLTVV.

This chain joins TRBV10-2 and TRBJ2-7; a possible D gene is TRBD1 (6 bases). The CDR3 covers 14 residues. V was shortened by 6 bases and J by 3 bases, with 15 bases between the two germline ends. From germline, CDR1 is WSHSY and CDR2 SAAADI. CDR3 DNA: TGCGCCAGCAGGGTTTCAACAGGGTTCTACGAGCAGTACTTC. Its translation is CASRVSTGFYEQYF.

This chain uses TRBV12-3 or TRBV12-4 with TRBJ2-7, with D possibly TRBD1 on 6 matching bases. V was cut by 8 bases and J by 0 bases, with 11 bases left in between. The CDR3 consists of 13 residues. The CDR3 loop is CASGLDSSYEQYF. CDR3 coding DNA: TGTGCCAGCGGCCTGGACAGCTCCTACGAGCAGTACTTC.

The chain is built from TRBV15 and TRBJ1-5; D remains ambiguous. Trimming removed 3 bases at V and 0 bases at J, with 6 bases between. Germline assignment: CDR1 LNHNV and CDR2 YYDKDF (reference sequence). There are 14 residues in the CDR3. CDR3 protein: CATSSVYSNQPQHF. The CDR3 region has the DNA TGTGCCACCAGCAGCGTTTATAGCAATCAGCCCCAGCATTTT.

In DNA form, the CDR3 reads TGTGCCAGCAGTTTTACGGGGGACTCCTACAATGAGCAGTTCTTC. Amino acids: CASSFTGDSYNEQFF. The rearrangement joins TRBV28 to TRBJ2-1; tentative D call: TRBD2 (6 bases). Per germline, CDR1 MDHEN and CDR2 SYDVKM. The CDR3 consists of 15 residues. Trimming stripped 3 bases from V and 0 bases from J, with 9 bases between.

DNA for the CDR3: TGTGCCAGCAGCCTTACAGGGCTACCGGCTAACTATGGCTACACCTTC. Its protein is CASSLTGLPANYGYTF. The gene calls are TRBV9 and TRBJ1-2; D possibly corresponds to TRBD1 (6 bases). The germline V gene encodes CDR1 SGDLS and CDR2 YYNGEE. The CDR3 length is 16 residues. The ends were cut back, 4 bases at V and 0 bases at J, with 16 bases in the middle. The whole variable domain, remainder taken from reference TRBV9 and TRBJ1-2, is DSGVTQTPKHLITATGQRVTLRCSPRSGDLSVYWYQQSLDQGLQFLIQYYNGEERAKGNILERFSAQQFPDLHSELNLSSLELGDSALYFCASSLTGLPANYGYTFGSGTRLTVV.

V is TRBV11-2 and J is TRBJ1-3, with a possible D match to TRBD1 (5 bases). The germline V gene encodes CDR1 SGHAT and CDR2 FQNNGV. V dropped 7 bases and J dropped 2 bases, with 12 bases sitting between them. The CDR3 contains 14 residues. The CDR3 loop is CASKPAGAGNTIYF. CDR3 DNA sequence: TGTGCCAGCAAACCAGCGGGGGCTGGAAACACCATATATTTT.

The chain has TRBV10-3 and TRBJ1-1; 9 bases line up with TRBD1. The trim removed 4 bases at V and 1 base at J, leaving 4 bases unmatched. From germline, CDR1 is ENHRY and CDR2 SYGVKD. The CDR3 is made up of 15 amino acids. The CDR3 region is CAISGPGQGNTEAFF. CDR3 nucleotide sequence: TGTGCCATCAGTGGTCCGGGACAGGGGAACACTGAAGCTTTCTTT.

The chain joins TRBV7-9 to TRBJ2-7; 10 bases match TRBD2. The CDR3 extends over 14 amino acids. After removal of 6 bases from V and 3 bases from J, the junction contained 5 bases not matched to a gene. The germline V gene encodes CDR1 SEHNR and CDR2 FQNEAQ (reference sequence). The CDR3 here is CASRSGTSDYEQYF. The CDR3 DNA is TGTGCCAGCAGAAGCGGGACTAGCGACTACGAGCAGTACTTC.

The chain has TRBV24-1 and TRBJ2-2; TRBD2 is a possible D gene (6 bases). V lost 1 base to trimming and J lost 6 bases, with 11 bases between them. The germline V gene has CDR1 KGHDR and CDR2 SFDVKD. The length of the CDR3 is 15 residues. CDR3 DNA: TGTGCCACCAGTGATTTTTCGGGGGATGCCGGGGAGCTGTTTTTT. Translated, it gives CATSDFSGDAGELFF.

This clone was counted only a few times. The V call is TRBV5-5, the J call TRBJ2-7; TRBD2 is a possible D gene (6 bases). CDR1 SGHKS and CDR2 YYEKEE come from the germline V gene (reference sequence). V lost 1 base, J lost 6 bases, and 17 bases lay in between. CDR3 length: 15 amino acids. CDR3 region: CASSLRGGVQFEQYF. CDR3 coding DNA: TGTGCCAGCAGCTTGCGGGGAGGCGTCCAGTTCGAGCAGTACTTC.

The V call is TRBV27, the J call TRBJ1-5, with a possible D match to TRBD1 (6 bases). Trimming removed 6 bases from V and 1 base from J, with 19 bases in between. CDR1 is MNHEY and CDR2 is SMNVEV in the germline V gene (reference sequence). CDR3 length equals 17 residues. The DNA for the CDR3 is TGTGCCAGCAGAGAACGGGCCTCGCAGGGGAGCAATCAGCCCCAGCATTTT. This codes for CASRERASQGSNQPQHF.

The CDR3 is CAWERNTEAFF. CDR3 nucleotide sequence: TGTGCCTGGGAGAGGAACACTGAAGCTTTCTTT. The chain is built from TRBV30 and TRBJ1-1; D gene unclear. The germline CDR1 and CDR2 sequences are GTSNPN and SVGIG (reference sequence). CDR3 length equals 11 residues. V dropped 5 bases and J dropped 1 base, with 5 bases sitting between them. The full variable domain, completed using reference TRBV30 and TRBJ1-1, is SQTIHQWPATLVQPVGSPLSLECTVEGTSNPNLYWYRQAAGRGLQLLFYSVGIGQISSEVPQNLSASRPQDRQFILSSKKLLLSDSGFYLCAWERNTEAFFGQGTRLTVV.

Sample share makes this clone medium-sized. CDR3 DNA sequence: TGTGCCAGCAGCGAATGGACTAGCGGGAGCCCCCCCACAGATACGCAGTATTTT. Protein sequence: CASSEWTSGSPPTDTQYF. The genes are TRBV6-1 and TRBJ2-3, with 13 bases fitting TRBD2. The CDR3 has 18 residues. Trimming removed 6 bases from V and 2 bases from J; junction bases left unmatched: 11. CDR1 is MNHNS and CDR2 is SASEGT in the germline V gene.

The chain has TRBV10-3 and TRBJ2-1, with 9 positions matching TRBD2. This CDR3 region has 17 residues. The V segment lost 3 bases and the J segment 6 bases; nucleotides outside the gene matches: 12. CDR1 ENHRY and CDR2 SYGVKD come from the germline V gene. The DNA of the CDR3 is TGTGCCATCAGTGATTTGCGGGAGGGCGGGCTTTCCAATGAGCAGTTCTTC. Translating it yields CAISDLREGGLSNEQFF.

The chain uses TRBV7-9 and TRBJ2-1, with a possible D match to TRBD2 (6 bases). V dropped 1 base and J dropped 7 bases, with 8 bases sitting between them. Germline-derived CDR1 and CDR2 are SEHNR and FQNEAQ (reference sequence). The CDR3 covers 13 residues. DNA of the CDR3: TGTGCCAGCAGCTTAGGGGGGGAAAATGAGCAGTTCTTC. This codes for CASSLGGENEQFF.

The chain uses TRBV21-1 and TRBJ1-6; the D call in the table, TRBD1, was not verified against the DNA. TRBV21-1 is noted as a pseudogene. CDR3 length equals 16 residues. The CDR3 reads CASSKASGQDTSPLHF. The CDR3, as DNA: TGTGCCAGCAGCAAAGCGTCGGGACAGGATACGTCACCCCTCCACTTT.

The chain has TRBV27 and TRBJ2-1, with 10 bases lining up with TRBD1. This CDR3 region has 17 residues. Germline V gives CDR1 MNHEY, CDR2 SMNVEV (reference sequence). Unmatched junction bases numbered 11, after V lost 4 bases and J lost 5 bases. CDR3 nucleotide sequence: TGTGCCAGCAGTTATATAGACCGGGACAGGGGAAACAATGAGCAGTTCTTC. Protein: CASSYIDRDRGNNEQFF.

The chain recombines TRBV5-1 with TRBJ2-7; D call uncertain. The CDR3 loop spans 11 amino acids. V was cut by 5 bases and J by 1 base, with 4 bases left in between. The germline gives CDR1 SGHRS, CDR2 YFSETQ. In DNA, the CDR3 is TGCGCCAGCAGGTATTCCTACGAGCAGTACTTC. Encoded protein: CASRYSYEQYF.

The chain employs TRBV3-1 (or the pseudogene TRBV3-2) and TRBJ1-3; perhaps TRBD1 as D (5 bases). With 7 bases removed from V and 4 bases from J, the gap between germline ends came to 17 bases. The germline V gene has CDR1 LGHDT and CDR2 YNNKEL (reference sequence). The CDR3 is 15 amino acids. The CDR3 loop is CASKLHGGVGNTIYF. CDR3 sequence (DNA): TGTGCCAGCAAACTCCACGGGGGAGTAGGAAACACCATATATTTT.

V and J are TRBV7-2 and TRBJ1-5, with a weak D call TRBD1 (6 bases). CDR1 SGHTA and CDR2 FQGNSA come from the germline V gene. The length of the CDR3 is 17 residues. Trimming left V 5 bases short and J 3 bases short, with 20 bases between. CDR3: CASSRRSQGRFNQPQHF. CDR3 nucleotide sequence: TGTGCCAGCAGCCGTCGTTCCCAGGGGCGCTTCAATCAGCCCCAGCATTTT.